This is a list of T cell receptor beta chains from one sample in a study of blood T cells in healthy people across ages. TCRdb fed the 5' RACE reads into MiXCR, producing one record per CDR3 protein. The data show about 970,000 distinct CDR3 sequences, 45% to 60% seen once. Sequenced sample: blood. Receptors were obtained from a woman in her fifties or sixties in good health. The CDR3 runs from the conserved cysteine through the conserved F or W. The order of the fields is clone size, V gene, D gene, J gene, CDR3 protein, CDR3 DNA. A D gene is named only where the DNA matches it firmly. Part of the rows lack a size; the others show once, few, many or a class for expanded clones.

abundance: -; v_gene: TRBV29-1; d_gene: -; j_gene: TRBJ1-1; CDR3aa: CSDSVTEAFF; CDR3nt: TGCAGCGACAGTGTCACTGAAGCTTTCTTT
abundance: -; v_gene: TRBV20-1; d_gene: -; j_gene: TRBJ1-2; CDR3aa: CSASPHVDYGYTF; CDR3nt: TGCAGTGCTAGTCCACATGTGGACTATGGCTACACCTTC
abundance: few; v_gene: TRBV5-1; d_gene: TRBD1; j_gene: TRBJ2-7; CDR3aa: CASSGWGTGRSSYEQYF; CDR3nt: TGCGCCAGCAGCGGGTGGGGGACAGGGAGAAGCTCCTACGAGCAGTACTTC
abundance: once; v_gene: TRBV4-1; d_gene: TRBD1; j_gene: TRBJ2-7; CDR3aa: CASSQADRSYEQYF; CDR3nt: TGCGCCAGCAGCCAAGCGGACAGGAGCTACGAGCAGTACTTC
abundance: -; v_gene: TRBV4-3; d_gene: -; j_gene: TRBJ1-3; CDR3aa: CASSHDTSGNTIYF; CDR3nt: TGCGCCAGCAGCCATGACACCTCTGGAAACACCATATATTTT
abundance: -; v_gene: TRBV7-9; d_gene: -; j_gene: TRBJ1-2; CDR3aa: CASSLSDNINYGYTF; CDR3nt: TGTGCCAGCAGCTTGTCGGACAATATTAACTATGGCTACACCTTC
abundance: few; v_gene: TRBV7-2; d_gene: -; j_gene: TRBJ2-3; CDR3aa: CASSLDPTGPRLDTQYF; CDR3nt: TGTGCCAGCAGCTTAGACCCAACTGGCCCTAGGTTGGATACGCAGTATTTT
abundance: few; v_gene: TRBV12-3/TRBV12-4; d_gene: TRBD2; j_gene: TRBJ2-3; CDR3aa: CASTLGLASDTQYF; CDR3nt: TGTGCCAGCACCCTGGGACTAGCTTCAGATACGCAGTATTTT
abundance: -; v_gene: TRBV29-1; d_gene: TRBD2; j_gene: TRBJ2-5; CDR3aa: CSVVETSGMETQYF; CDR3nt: TGCAGCGTTGTGGAGACTAGCGGGATGGAGACCCAGTACTTC
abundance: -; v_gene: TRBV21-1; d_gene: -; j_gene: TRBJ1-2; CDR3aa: CASSKKRDREDGYTF; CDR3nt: TGTGCCAGCAGCAAAAAAAGGGACAGGGAGGATGGCTACACCTTC
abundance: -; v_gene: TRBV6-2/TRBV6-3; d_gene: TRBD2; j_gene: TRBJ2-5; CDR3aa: CASSYSLAGNNEQYF; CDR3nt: TGTGCCAGCAGTTACTCCCTAGCGGGGAACAATGAGCAGTACTTC
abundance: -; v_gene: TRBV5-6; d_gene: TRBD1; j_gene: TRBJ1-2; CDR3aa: CASSFGQGWSGYTF; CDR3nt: TGTGCCAGCAGCTTCGGACAGGGATGGAGTGGCTACACCTTC
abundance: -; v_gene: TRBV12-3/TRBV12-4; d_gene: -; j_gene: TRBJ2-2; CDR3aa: CASSPREPSGELFF; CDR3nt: TGTGCCAGCAGTCCCCGAGAACCCTCCGGGGAGCTGTTTTTT
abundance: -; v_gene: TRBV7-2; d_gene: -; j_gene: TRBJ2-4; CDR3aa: CASSERSASTDMQYF; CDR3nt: TGTGCCAGCAGCGAACGAAGCGCCTCGACAGATATGCAGTATTTC
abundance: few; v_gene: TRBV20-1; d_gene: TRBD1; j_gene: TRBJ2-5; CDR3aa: CSADRGPRTQYF; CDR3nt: TGCAGTGCTGACAGGGGCCCCAGGACCCAGTACTTC
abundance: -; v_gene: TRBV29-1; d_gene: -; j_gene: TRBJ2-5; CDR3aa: CSVEGSGLPRLVQETQYF; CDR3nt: TGCAGCGTTGAAGGATCCGGTCTGCCTAGATTAGTCCAAGAGACCCAGTACTTC
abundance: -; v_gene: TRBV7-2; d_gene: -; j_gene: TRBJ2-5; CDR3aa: CASSLRGSDKETQYF; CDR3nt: TGTGCCAGCAGTCTTAGGGGGTCGGACAAAGAGACCCAGTACTTC
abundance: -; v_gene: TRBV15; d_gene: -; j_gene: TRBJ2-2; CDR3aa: CATSRRRGNTGELFF; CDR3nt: TGTGCCACCAGCAGACGTCGCGGCAACACCGGGGAGCTGTTTTTT
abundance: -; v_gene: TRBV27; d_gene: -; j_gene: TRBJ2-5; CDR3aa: CASSSRHNQETQYF; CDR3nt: TGTGCCAGCAGTTCCCGACACAACCAAGAGACCCAGTACTTC
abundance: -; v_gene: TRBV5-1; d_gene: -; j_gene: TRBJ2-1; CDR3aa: CASSLDGRQQFF; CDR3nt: TGCGCCAGCAGCTTGGACGGGCGACAACAGTTCTTC
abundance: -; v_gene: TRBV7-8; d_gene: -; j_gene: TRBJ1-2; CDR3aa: CASSLVGGAKNYGYTF; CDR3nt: TGTGCCAGCAGCTTAGTCGGGGGCGCCAAGAACTATGGCTACACCTTC
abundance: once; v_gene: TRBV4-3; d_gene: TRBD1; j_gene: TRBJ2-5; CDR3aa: CASSQGTGLNEQYF; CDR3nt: TGCGCCAGCAGCCAAGGGACAGGACTTAATGAGCAGTACTTC
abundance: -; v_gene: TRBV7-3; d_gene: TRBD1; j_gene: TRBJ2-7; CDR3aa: CASSLTGRSEQYF; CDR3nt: TGTGCCAGCAGCTTGACAGGGCGCTCCGAGCAGTACTTC
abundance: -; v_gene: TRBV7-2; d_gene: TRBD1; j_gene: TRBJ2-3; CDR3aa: CASKSLRGQGGLDTQYF; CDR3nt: TGTGCCAGCAAAAGTCTGCGGGGACAGGGAGGATTGGATACGCAGTATTTT
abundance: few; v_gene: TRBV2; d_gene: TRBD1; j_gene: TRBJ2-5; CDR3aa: CASRSRDRQQETQYF; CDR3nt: TGTGCCAGCAGGTCCCGGGACAGACAACAAGAGACCCAGTACTTC